The 28 T cell receptor beta chains given below trace back to one sample, sequenced in a study of blood T cell repertoires in COVID-19. The protocol was immunoSEQ multiplex PCR, while the TCRdb copy is restricted to in-frame clones and leaves out a portion. The sample consists of some 300,000 clones, roughly 87% of them appearing once. Material for sequencing was peripheral blood. All receptors derive from a man aged 18 to 30 with active or convalescent COVID-19.

This chain uses TRBV5-1 with TRBJ2-1; TRBD2 matches at 8 bases. There are 13 residues in the CDR3. V gave up 3 bases and J gave up 9 bases; unmatched junction bases: 5. Germline CDR1 is SGHRS and CDR2 is YFSETQ. The CDR3 DNA is TGCGCCAGCAGCTCGCCGACTAGCGCTGAGCAGTTCTTC. Its translation: CASSSPTSAEQFF.

The CDR3 DNA follows: TGTGCCAGCAACAAAACGCCGGGGACTCCTAATTACGAGCAGTACTTC. It is translated as CASNKTPGTPNYEQYF. The chain has TRBV21-1 and TRBJ2-7; the table's D call, TRBD2, has no DNA check behind it. TRBV21-1 is deemed a pseudogene. This CDR3 region has 16 residues.

This sequence joins TRBV7-2 and TRBJ1-1, with D perhaps TRBD1 (6 bases). V was cut by 3 bases and J by 4 bases, with 15 bases left in between. Germline V lookup: CDR1 SGHTA, CDR2 FQGNSA. The CDR3 sequence is 15 residues long. For the CDR3, the DNA is TGTGCCAGCAGCTTCGACCCACTGGGGGCCACTGAAGCTTTCTTT. Translating gives CASSFDPLGATEAFF.

This clone came up once. J is TRBJ2-1 and V is TRBV6-4, with no clear D. The V gene's germline CDR1 is MRHNA and CDR2 SNTAGT. Trimming pared 6 bases from V and 4 bases from J, leaving 16 bases between. The CDR3 has 15 amino acids. CDR3 DNA sequence: TGTGCCAGCAGCCCCAAGCCGAGCAATTACAATGAGCAGTTCTTC. It specifies CASSPKPSNYNEQFF.

The chain employs TRBV21-1 and TRBJ2-7; TRBD1, as called in the table, went unchecked against the DNA. TRBV21-1 is a pseudogene locus. This CDR3 comprises 12 residues. The CDR3 is CASLQSSYEQYF. As DNA, the CDR3 is TGTGCCAGCTTACAAAGCTCCTACGAGCAGTACTTC.

V usage is TRBV5-1 and J usage is TRBJ1-1; D uncertain. This CDR3 contains 12 residues. Trimming stripped 5 bases from V and 3 bases from J, with 8 bases between. Germline V gene data show CDR1 as SGHRS and CDR2 as YFSETQ. As DNA, the CDR3 is TGCGCCAGCAGGGAGGGTCACACTGAAGCTTTCTTT. Translating it yields CASREGHTEAFF.

This clone came up once. The chain combines TRBV10-3 with TRBJ2-1; 10 bases agree with TRBD1. The CDR3 runs to 14 residues. Unmatched junction bases numbered 4, after V lost 5 bases and J lost 6 bases. CDR1 and CDR2 (germline): ENHRY, SYGVKD. This CDR3 is CAISSRTGGNEQFF. CDR3 DNA sequence: TGTGCCATCAGTTCTCGGACAGGGGGCAATGAGCAGTTCTTC.

This clone was seen a single time. The chain combines TRBV28 with TRBJ2-7; the match to TRBD1 covers 8 bases. The J segment lost 9 bases and the V segment lost 6 bases, leaving 13 bases of the junction unmatched. Germline-derived CDR1 and CDR2 are MDHEN and SYDVKM. CDR3 length: 14 amino acids. CDR3 in amino acids: CASRNRGTLWGQYF. Here the CDR3 DNA reads TGTGCCAGCAGGAACAGGGGGACTCTTTGGGGGCAGTACTTC.

The rearrangement uses TRBV7-8 and TRBJ1-4, with TRBD1 matching over 10 bases. V was pared by 5 bases and J by 7 bases, with 10 bases of the junction left unmatched. The CDR3 runs 16 residues. Germline V gene sequence: CDR1 SGHVS, CDR2 FQNEAQ. CDR3 in DNA: TGTGCCAGCAGCCCCTCCTTGACAGGGGGCTTTGAAAAACTGTTTTTT. This encodes CASSPSLTGGFEKLFF.

The V call is TRBV5-4, the J call TRBJ1-1; 8 positions match TRBD1. Germline V lookup: CDR1 SGHNT, CDR2 YYREEE (reference sequence). V gave up 3 bases and J gave up 3 bases; unmatched junction bases: 7. The CDR3 runs to 15 residues. CDR3 coding DNA: TGTGCCAGCAGCTCCCCGACAGGGGAGGACACTGAAGCTTTCTTT. Protein product: CASSSPTGEDTEAFF.

This clone was seen a handful of times. The chain combines TRBV19 with TRBJ2-6; maybe TRBD1 (6 bases). Deletions cut 5 bases from V and 0 bases from J, with 11 bases between. From germline, CDR1 is LNHDA and CDR2 SQIVND (reference sequence). The CDR3 is 16 amino acids. The CDR3 is CASSPGEFSGANVLTF. The DNA of the CDR3 is TGTGCCAGTAGTCCAGGGGAATTCTCTGGGGCCAACGTCCTGACTTTC.

V is TRBV7-2 and J is TRBJ1-2, with D tentatively TRBD1 (5 bases). Germline V gives CDR1 SGHTA, CDR2 FQGNSA. V shed 1 base and J shed 7 bases, with 10 bases lying between them. The CDR3 is 13 residues long. The CDR3, as DNA: TGTGCCAGCAGCTTAGAGGGGTTCCGTGGCTACACCTTC. Translation gives CASSLEGFRGYTF.

A single count supports this clone. This chain connects TRBV10-2 to TRBJ2-5, with 10 bases lining up with TRBD1. The V and J ends lost 4 bases and 5 bases, in that order; junction bases with no gene match: 7. CDR3 length equals 15 residues. Germline CDR1 WSHSY, CDR2 SAAADI. The CDR3 is CASSVGTGAGETQYF. The CDR3 nucleotides read TGCGCCAGCAGTGTGGGGACAGGGGCCGGGGAGACCCAGTACTTC.

This clone was detected a few times. The V and J genes are TRBV10-3 and TRBJ2-7; 7 bases align to TRBD1. Germline values: CDR1 ENHRY, CDR2 SYGVKD. Trimming at V came to 3 bases and at J to 6 bases, leaving 8 bases not matched to a gene. The CDR3 sequence is 14 residues long. This chain's CDR3 is CAISEKGATGEQYF. CDR3 coding DNA: TGTGCCATCAGTGAAAAGGGGGCGACCGGCGAGCAGTACTTC.

This chain connects TRBV2 to TRBJ1-1; no reliable D call. Germline values: CDR1 SNHLY, CDR2 FYNNEI. Between the trimmed V and J ends, which lost 7 bases and 4 bases, there was a span of 16 bases. The CDR3 length is 14 residues. CDR3 sequence (DNA): TGTGCCAGCAAAGCAGACATGGAGGTCACTGAAGCTTTCTTT. Protein product: CASKADMEVTEAFF.

CDR3 nucleotides: TGTGCCAGCAGCTCGAGAGATGGCTACACCTTC. It translates to CASSSRDGYTF. The chain couples TRBV9 to TRBJ1-2; D gene ambiguous. This CDR3 is 11 amino acids long. Germline V lookup: CDR1 SGDLS, CDR2 YYNGEE. V lost 4 bases and J lost 6, with 7 bases in between.

A note on this clone: Other DNA variants within this sample encode the same CDR3. V is TRBV11-2 and J is TRBJ2-3; the D gene is possibly TRBD2 (6 bases). V lost 1 base and J 4 bases, leaving 12 bases between the germline ends. The CDR3 length is 15 residues. Germline-derived CDR1 and CDR2 are SGHAT and FQNNGV. The CDR3 sequence: CASSLVSGEADTQYF. The CDR3 DNA follows: TGTGCCAGCAGCTTAGTTAGTGGGGAGGCAGATACGCAGTATTTT.

This clone was seen only once. The chain joins TRBV7-9 to TRBJ1-1; D unresolved. Germline loops: CDR1 SEHNR, CDR2 FQNEAQ (reference sequence). V gave up 1 base and J gave up 6 bases, with 6 bases separating them. The CDR3 is made up of 12 amino acids. The CDR3: CASSLGASEAFF. The CDR3 bases are TGTGCCAGCAGCTTAGGGGCATCTGAAGCTTTCTTT.

The chain has TRBV4-1 and TRBJ1-2, with TRBD1 as a possible D gene (5 bases). This CDR3 comprises 14 residues. Germline V gives CDR1 MGHRA, CDR2 YSYEKL. V shed 1 base and J shed 13 bases, with 19 bases lying between them. The CDR3 region has the DNA TGCGCCAGCAGCCAAGCCGAGGCAGGGCCAGGGTTCACCTTC. Amino acids: CASSQAEAGPGFTF.

The V and J genes are TRBV5-6 and TRBJ1-4; D is perhaps TRBD1 (6 bases). The CDR3 is made up of 15 amino acids. Germline values: CDR1 SGHDT, CDR2 YYEEEE. Trimming shortened V by 3 bases and J by 4 bases, and 13 bases separated the two germline ends. The CDR3 sequence is CASSSGEFGNEKLFF. The CDR3 bases are TGTGCCAGCAGCTCAGGGGAATTCGGTAATGAAAAACTGTTTTTT.

The chain links TRBV27 to TRBJ2-1, with D perhaps TRBD2 (6 bases). Germline V lookup: CDR1 MNHEY, CDR2 SMNVEV (reference sequence). V lost 5 bases to trimming and J lost 9 bases, with 26 bases between them. The CDR3 runs 17 residues. CDR3: CASSEKGGAASIPEQFF. The CDR3 DNA follows: TGTGCCAGCAGTGAGAAGGGCGGGGCGGCTTCCATTCCTGAGCAGTTCTTC.

This clone was found once. This chain uses TRBV5-1 with TRBJ2-1, with D possibly TRBD2 on 6 matching bases. This CDR3 region has 16 residues. The V end was cut by 4 bases, the J end by 5 bases, with 19 bases between. Germline V gene sequence: CDR1 SGHRS, CDR2 YFSETQ. CDR3 sequence reads: CASSQRIGREDNEQFF. The CDR3 nucleotides read TGCGCCAGCAGCCAGCGGATTGGAAGGGAGGACAATGAGCAGTTCTTC.

V and J are TRBV5-1 and TRBJ2-3; TRBD2 aligns across 7 bases. CDR1 and CDR2 (germline): SGHRS, YFSETQ. CDR3 length: 16 amino acids. J was trimmed by 5 bases and V by 3 bases; bases with no gene match: 12. CDR3 amino acids: CASSSQTSRSGDTQYF. CDR3 nucleotides: TGCGCCAGCAGCTCACAGACTAGCCGTTCAGGAGATACGCAGTATTTT.

The V gene is TRBV29-1, the J gene TRBJ2-3; D not resolved. Germline CDR1 SQVTM, CDR2 ANQGSEA. CDR3 size: 13 residues. V lost 7 bases, J lost 2 bases, and 13 bases lay in between. CDR3 nucleotides: TGCAGCGCCCACCTAGAAATCACAGATACGCAGTATTTT. Translating gives CSAHLEITDTQYF.

The V and J genes are TRBV7-2 and TRBJ1-5; D is possibly TRBD1 (6 bases). CDR1 and CDR2 from the germline V gene are SGHTA and FQGNSA. This CDR3 contains 15 residues. V lost 1 base, J lost 4 bases, and 11 bases lay in between. The CDR3 nucleotides are TGTGCCAGCAGCTTAGGGTGGGGGCCAAATCAGCCCCAGCATTTT. This sequence encodes CASSLGWGPNQPQHF. Full variable domain (remainder filled in from reference TRBV7-2 and TRBJ1-5): GAGVSQSPSNKVTEKGKDVELRCDPISGHTALYWYRQSLGQGLEFLIYFQGNSAPDKSGLPSDRFSAERTGGSVSTLTIQRTQQEDSAVYLCASSLGWGPNQPQHFGDGTRLSIL.

J is TRBJ1-6 and V is TRBV27; D remains ambiguous. V was pared by 10 bases and J by 6 bases, with 7 bases between. Germline lookup yields CDR1 MNHEY and CDR2 SMNVEV (reference sequence). The CDR3 is made up of 11 amino acids. The CDR3 bases are TGTGCCACAGGCATTAATTCACCCCTCCACTTT. This sequence encodes CATGINSPLHF.

V gene TRBV28 combines with J gene TRBJ1-2, with D possibly matching TRBD1 (5 bases). CDR1 and CDR2 (germline): MDHEN, SYDVKM. The CDR3 has 16 residues. The V and J ends lost 2 bases and 4 bases respectively, with 17 bases between them. CDR3 region: CASSLIRTPYLYGYTF. The CDR3 DNA reads TGTGCCAGCAGTTTAATCAGGACACCGTACCTCTATGGCTACACCTTC.

CDR3 coding DNA: TGTGCCAGCGCGGGAGTTCCCGCCTACGAGCAGTACTTC. Translated, it gives CASAGVPAYEQYF. The gene calls are TRBV6-5 and TRBJ2-7; 7 bases line up with TRBD2. CDR3 length: 13 residues. Germline trimming cut 8 bases from V and 2 bases from J; bases unmatched to any gene: 6. Germline loops: CDR1 MNHEY, CDR2 SVGAGI.